A single T cell receptor beta chain is shown here with its context. These data are taken from a study of memory CD4+ T cells and cytomegalovirus serostatus. Whole-study context: This sample comes from healthy Belgian adults, eight or nine CMV seropositive, approximately 23 seronegative.

Here immunoSEQ multiplex PCR was the method, and the copy in TCRdb shows in-frame clones only, minus some. This table holds 75,000 to 90,000 clones, around 80% found once. This CDR3 is 16 amino acids long. J was trimmed by 2 bases and V by 5 bases; bases with no gene match: 9. Germline loops: CDR1 ENHRY, CDR2 SYGVKD. Single viable CD3+CD4+CD8-CD45RO+ cells were sorted as the memory CD4+ T cells. The chain is built from TRBV10-3 and TRBJ1-2, with 9 bases that match TRBD1. The sequence came from an adult in good health and CMV-seronegative. Material for sequencing was memory CD4+ T cells from blood. The chain's CDR3 is CAISPGQGLGNYGYTF. The CDR3 coding sequence is TGTGCCATCAGTCCGGGACAGGGTCTGGGAAACTATGGCTACACCTTC.